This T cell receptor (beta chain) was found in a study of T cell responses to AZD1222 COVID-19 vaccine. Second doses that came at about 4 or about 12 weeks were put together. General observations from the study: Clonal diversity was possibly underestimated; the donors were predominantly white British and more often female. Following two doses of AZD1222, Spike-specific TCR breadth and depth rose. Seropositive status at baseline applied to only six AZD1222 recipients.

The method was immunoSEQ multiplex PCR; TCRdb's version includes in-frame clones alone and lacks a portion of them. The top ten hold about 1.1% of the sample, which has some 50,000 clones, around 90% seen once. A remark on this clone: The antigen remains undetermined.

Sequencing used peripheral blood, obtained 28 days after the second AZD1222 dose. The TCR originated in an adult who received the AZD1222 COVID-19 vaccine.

In DNA form, the CDR3 reads TGCAGCGGTCTCGGGACACCAGATGGCTACACCTTC. Translating gives CSGLGTPDGYTF. The V and J genes are TRBV29-1 and TRBJ1-2, with TRBD1 as a possible D gene (6 bases). Germline CDR1 and CDR2: SQVTM and ANQGSEA. V shed 7 bases and J shed 6 bases, with 15 bases lying between them. The CDR3 has 12 residues.